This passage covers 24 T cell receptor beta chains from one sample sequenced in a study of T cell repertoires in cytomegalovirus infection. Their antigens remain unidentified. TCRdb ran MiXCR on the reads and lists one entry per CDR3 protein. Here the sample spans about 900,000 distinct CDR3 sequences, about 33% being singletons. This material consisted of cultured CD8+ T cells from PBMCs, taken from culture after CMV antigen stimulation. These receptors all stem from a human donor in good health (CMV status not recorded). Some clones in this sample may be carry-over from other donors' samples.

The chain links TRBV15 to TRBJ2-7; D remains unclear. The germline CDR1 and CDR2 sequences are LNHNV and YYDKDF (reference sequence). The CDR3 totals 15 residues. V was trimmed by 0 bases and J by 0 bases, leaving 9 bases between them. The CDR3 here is CATSRENTDSYEQYV. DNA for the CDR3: TGTGCCACCAGCAGAGAAAACACCGACTCCTACGAGCAGTACGTC.

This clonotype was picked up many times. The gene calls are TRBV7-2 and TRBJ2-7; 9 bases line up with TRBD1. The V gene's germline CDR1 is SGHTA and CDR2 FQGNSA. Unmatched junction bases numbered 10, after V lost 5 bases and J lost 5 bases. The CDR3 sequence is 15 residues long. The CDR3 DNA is TGTGCCAGCAGCCGGAACCGGGACAGGGAACACGAGCAGTACTTC. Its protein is CASSRNRDREHEQYF. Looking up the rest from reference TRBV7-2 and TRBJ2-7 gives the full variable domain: GAGVSQSPSNKVTEKGKDVELRCDPISGHTALYWYRQSLGQGLEFLIYFQGNSAPDKSGLPSDRFSAERTGGSVSTLTIQRTQQEDSAVYLCASSRNRDREHEQYFGPGTRLTVT.

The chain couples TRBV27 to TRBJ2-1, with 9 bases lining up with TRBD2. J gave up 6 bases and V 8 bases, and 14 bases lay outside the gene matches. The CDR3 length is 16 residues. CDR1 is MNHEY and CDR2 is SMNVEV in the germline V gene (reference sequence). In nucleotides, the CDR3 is TGTGCCAGCCGGGGACTAGCCCCTTTAGGGAGCAATGAGCAGTTCTTC. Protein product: CASRGLAPLGSNEQFF.

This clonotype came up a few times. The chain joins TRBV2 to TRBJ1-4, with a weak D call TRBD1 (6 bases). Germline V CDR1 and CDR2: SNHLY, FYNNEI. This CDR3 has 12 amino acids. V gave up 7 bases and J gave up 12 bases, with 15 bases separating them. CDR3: CASTGTPVELFF. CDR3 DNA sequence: TGTGCCAGCACAGGGACACCCGTAGAACTGTTTTTT.

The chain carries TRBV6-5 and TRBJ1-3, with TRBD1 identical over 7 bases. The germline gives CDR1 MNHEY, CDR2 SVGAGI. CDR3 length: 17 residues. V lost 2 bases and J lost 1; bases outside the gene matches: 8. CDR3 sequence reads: CASSYDRQGLSGNTIYF. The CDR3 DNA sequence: TGTGCCAGCAGTTACGATCGACAGGGACTATCTGGAAACACCATATATTTT.

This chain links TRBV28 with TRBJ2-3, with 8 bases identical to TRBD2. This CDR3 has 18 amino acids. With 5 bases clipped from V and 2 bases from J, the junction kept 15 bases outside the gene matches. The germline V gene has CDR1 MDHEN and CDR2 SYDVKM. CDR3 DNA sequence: TGTGCCAGCAGTACAAGGGTCATCACTAGCGGAGACACAGATACGCAGTATTTT. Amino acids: CASSTRVITSGDTDTQYF.

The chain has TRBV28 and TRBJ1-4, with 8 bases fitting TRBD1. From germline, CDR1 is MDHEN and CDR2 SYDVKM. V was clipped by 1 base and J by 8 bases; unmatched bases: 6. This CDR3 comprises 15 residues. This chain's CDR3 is CASSLSGGELEKLFF. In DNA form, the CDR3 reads TGTGCCAGCAGTTTATCAGGGGGCGAATTAGAAAAACTGTTTTTT. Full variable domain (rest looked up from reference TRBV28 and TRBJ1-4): DVKVTQSSRYLVKRTGEKVFLECVQDMDHENMFWYRQDPGLGLRLIYFSYDVKMKEKGDIPEGYSVSREKKERFSLILESASTNQTSMYLCASSLSGGELEKLFFGSGTQLSVL.

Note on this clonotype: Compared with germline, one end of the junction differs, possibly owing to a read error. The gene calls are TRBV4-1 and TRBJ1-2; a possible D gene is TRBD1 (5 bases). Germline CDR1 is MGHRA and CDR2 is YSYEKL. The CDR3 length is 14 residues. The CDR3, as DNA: TGCGCCAGCGGCCAAGTTTCGGGGGACTATGGCTACACCTTC. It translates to CASGQVSGDYGYTF.

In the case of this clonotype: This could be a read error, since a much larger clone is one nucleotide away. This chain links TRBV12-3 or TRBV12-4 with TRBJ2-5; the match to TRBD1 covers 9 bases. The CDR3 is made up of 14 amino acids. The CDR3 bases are TGTGCCAACAGTTTGACAGGGGGCCAAGAGACCCAGTACTTC. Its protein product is CANSLTGGQETQYF.

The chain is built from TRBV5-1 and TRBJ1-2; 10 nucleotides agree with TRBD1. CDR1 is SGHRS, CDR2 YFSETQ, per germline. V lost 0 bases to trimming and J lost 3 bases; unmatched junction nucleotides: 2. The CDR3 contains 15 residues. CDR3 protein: CASSLETGGDYGYTF. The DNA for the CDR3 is TGCGCCAGCAGCTTGGAGACAGGGGGCGACTATGGCTACACCTTC.

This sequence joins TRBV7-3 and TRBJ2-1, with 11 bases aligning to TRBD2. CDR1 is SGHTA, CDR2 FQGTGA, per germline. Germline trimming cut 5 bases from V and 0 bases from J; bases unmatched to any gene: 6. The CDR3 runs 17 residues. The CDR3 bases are TGTGCCAGCAGCGTGCTAGCGGGGGGTAGCTCCTACAATGAGCAGTTCTTC. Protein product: CASSVLAGGSSYNEQFF.

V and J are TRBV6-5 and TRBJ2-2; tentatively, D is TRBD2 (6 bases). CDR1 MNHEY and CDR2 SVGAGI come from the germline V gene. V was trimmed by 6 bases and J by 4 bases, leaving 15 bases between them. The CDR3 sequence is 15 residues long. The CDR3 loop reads CASRPLAAGTGELFF. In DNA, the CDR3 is TGTGCCAGCAGGCCCCTGGCAGCGGGCACCGGGGAGCTGTTTTTT.

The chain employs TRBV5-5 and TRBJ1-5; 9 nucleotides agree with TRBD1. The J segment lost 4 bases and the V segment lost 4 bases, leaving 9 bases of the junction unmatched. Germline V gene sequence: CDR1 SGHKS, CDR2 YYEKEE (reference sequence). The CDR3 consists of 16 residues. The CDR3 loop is CASSIGQGRGNQPQHF. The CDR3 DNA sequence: TGTGCCAGCAGCATAGGACAGGGGAGAGGGAATCAGCCCCAGCATTTT.

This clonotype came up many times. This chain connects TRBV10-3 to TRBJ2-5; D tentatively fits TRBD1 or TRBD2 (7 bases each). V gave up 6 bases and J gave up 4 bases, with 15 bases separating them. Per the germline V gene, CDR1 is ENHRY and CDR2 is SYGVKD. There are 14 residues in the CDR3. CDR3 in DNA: TGTGCCATCAGAGGGGAGGGGGCTTCAGAGACCCAGTACTTC. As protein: CAIRGEGASETQYF.

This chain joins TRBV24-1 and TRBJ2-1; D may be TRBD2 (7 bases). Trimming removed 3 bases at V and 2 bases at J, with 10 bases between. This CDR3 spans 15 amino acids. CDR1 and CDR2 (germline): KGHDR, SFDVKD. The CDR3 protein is CATSDGRDTYNEQFF. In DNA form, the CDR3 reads TGTGCCACCAGTGATGGGAGGGACACCTACAATGAGCAGTTCTTC.

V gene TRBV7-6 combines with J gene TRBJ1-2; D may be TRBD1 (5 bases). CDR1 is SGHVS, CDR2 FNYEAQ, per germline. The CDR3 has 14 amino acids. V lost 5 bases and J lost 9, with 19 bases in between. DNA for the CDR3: TGTGCCAGCAGCCCCTCGACGGGGGGGTTTAGCTACACCTTC. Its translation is CASSPSTGGFSYTF.

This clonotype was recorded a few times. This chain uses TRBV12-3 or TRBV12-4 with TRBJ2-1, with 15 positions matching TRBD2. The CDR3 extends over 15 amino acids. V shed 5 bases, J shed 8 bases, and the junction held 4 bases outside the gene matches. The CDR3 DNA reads TGTGCCAGCAGTGGGACTAGCGGGGGGTTACATGAGCAGTTCTTC. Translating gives CASSGTSGGLHEQFF.

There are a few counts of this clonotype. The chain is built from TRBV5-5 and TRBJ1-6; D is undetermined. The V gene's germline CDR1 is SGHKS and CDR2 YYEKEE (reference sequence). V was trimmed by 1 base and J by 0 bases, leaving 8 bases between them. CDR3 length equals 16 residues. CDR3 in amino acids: CASSLKESSYNSPLHF. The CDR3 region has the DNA TGTGCCAGCAGCTTGAAGGAAAGCTCCTATAATTCACCCCTCCACTTT.

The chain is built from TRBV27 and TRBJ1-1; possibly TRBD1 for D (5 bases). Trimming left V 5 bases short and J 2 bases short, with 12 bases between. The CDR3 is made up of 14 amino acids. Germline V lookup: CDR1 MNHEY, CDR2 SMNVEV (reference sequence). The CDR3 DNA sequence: TGTGCCAGCAGTCCCCGGGGCTTTAACACTGAAGCTTTCTTT. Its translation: CASSPRGFNTEAFF.

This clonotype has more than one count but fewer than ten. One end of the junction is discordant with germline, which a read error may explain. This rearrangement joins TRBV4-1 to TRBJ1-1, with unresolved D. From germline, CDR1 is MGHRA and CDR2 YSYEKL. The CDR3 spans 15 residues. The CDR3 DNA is TGCGCCAGCAACCAAGAGACACGAATGAACACTGAAGCTTTCTTT. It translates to CASNQETRMNTEAFF.

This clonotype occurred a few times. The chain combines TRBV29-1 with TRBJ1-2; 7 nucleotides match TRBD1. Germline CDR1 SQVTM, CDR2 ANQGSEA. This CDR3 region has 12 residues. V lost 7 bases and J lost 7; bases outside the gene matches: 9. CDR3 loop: CSAPRDSSGYTF. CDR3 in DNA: TGCAGCGCCCCAAGGGACAGCTCTGGCTACACCTTC. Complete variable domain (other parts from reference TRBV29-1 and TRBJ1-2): SAVISQKPSRDICQRGTSLTIQCQVDSQVTMMFWYRQQPGQSLTLIATANQGSEATYESGFVIDKFPISRPNLTFSTLTVSNMSPEDSSIYLCSAPRDSSGYTFGSGTRLTVV.

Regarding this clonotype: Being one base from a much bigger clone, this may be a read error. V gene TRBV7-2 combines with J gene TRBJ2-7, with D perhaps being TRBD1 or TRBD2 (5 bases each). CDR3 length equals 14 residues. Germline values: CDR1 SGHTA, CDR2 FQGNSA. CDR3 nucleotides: TGTGCCAGCAGCTTGGAGGACACAACCTACCAGCAGTACTTC. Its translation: CASSLEDTTYQQYF. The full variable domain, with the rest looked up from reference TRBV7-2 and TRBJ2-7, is GAGVSQSPSNKVTEKGKDVELRCDPISGHTALYWYRQSLGQGLEFLIYFQGNSAPDKSGLPSDRFSAERTGGSVSTLTIQRTQQEDSAVYLCASSLEDTTYQQYFGPGTRLTVT.

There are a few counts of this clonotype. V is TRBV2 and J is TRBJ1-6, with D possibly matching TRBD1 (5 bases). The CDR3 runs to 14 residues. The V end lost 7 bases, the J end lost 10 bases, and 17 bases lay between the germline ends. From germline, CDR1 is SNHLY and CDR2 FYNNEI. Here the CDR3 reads CASNGQGTGSPLHF. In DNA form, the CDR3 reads TGTGCCAGCAATGGCCAGGGCACCGGGTCACCCCTCCACTTT.

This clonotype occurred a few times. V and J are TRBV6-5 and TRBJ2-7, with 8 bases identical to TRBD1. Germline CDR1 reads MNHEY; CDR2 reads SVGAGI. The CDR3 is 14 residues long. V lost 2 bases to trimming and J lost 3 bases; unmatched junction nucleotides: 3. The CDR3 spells CASSYGTGYYEQYF. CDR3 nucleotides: TGTGCCAGCAGTTACGGGACAGGCTACTACGAGCAGTACTTC.